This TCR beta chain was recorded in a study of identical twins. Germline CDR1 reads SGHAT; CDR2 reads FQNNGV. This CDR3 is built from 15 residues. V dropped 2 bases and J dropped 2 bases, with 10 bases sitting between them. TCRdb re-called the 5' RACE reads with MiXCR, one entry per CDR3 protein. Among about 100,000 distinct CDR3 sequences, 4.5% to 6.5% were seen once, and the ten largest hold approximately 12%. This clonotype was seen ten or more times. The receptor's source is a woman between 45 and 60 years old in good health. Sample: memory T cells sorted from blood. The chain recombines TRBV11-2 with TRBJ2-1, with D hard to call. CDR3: CASSLWSTAYNEQFF. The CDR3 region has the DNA TGTGCCAGCAGCTTATGGAGTACCGCCTACAATGAGCAGTTCTTC.